These 11 T cell receptor beta chains originate from one sample sequenced in a study of blood T cell repertoires in COVID-19. Assay used: immunoSEQ multiplex PCR; TCRdb lists only in-frame clones, some missing. In the table there are under 120,000 clones, under 80% of which are singletons. Input material: peripheral blood. Receptors were obtained from a man aged 65-85 years with active or convalescent COVID-19.

The genes are TRBV5-3 and TRBJ1-4, with TRBD1 as a possible D gene (6 bases). TRBV5-3 is reported as an ORF; its role is uncertain. The CDR3 runs 13 residues. The V gene lost 4 bases and the J gene lost 7 bases, with 11 bases spanning the gap. The CDR3 spells CARSNGGCEKLFF. The CDR3 DNA follows: TGTGCCAGAAGCAATGGGGGCTGTGAAAAACTGTTTTTT.

This chain links TRBV11-2 with TRBJ1-4; 8 bases line up with TRBD1. Germline values: CDR1 SGHAT, CDR2 FQNNGV. This CDR3 is 16 amino acids long. Trimming took 1 base from V and 6 from J; bases not matched to a gene: 7. CDR3 DNA: TGTGCCAGCAGCTTAGTCAGTGGCAGGGGGCATGAAAAACTGTTTTTT. Translation gives CASSLVSGRGHEKLFF. Full variable domain (outside the CDR3, taken from reference TRBV11-2 and TRBJ1-4): EAGVAQSPRYKIIEKRQSVAFWCNPISGHATLYWYQQILGQGPKLLIQFQNNGVVDDSQLPKDRFSAERLKGVDSTLKIQPAKLEDSAVYLCASSLVSGRGHEKLFFGSGTQLSVL.

The V gene is TRBV5-5, the J gene TRBJ1-2, with D perhaps matching TRBD1 (6 bases). The V gene lost 5 bases and the J gene lost 4 bases, with 15 bases spanning the gap. There are 14 residues in the CDR3. Germline assignment: CDR1 SGHKS and CDR2 YYEKEE (reference sequence). The CDR3 nucleotides are TGTGCCAGCAGGGAATGGGGGGGGCCCTATGGCTACACCTTC. Translation: CASREWGGPYGYTF.

This clone showed up just once. The gene calls are TRBV19 and TRBJ2-7; 7 bases are a match to TRBD2. Germline V CDR1 and CDR2: LNHDA, SQIVND (reference sequence). Trimming cost V 4 bases and J 4 bases; bases outside gene matches: 10. The CDR3 contains 15 residues. The DNA for the CDR3 is TGTGCCAGTAGTACTTCTAGCGGCGCTCTGTACGAGCAGTACTTC. Its protein product is CASSTSSGALYEQYF.

The J gene is TRBJ1-1, the V gene TRBV2, with TRBD1 identical over 9 bases. This CDR3 is 15 amino acids long. Germline CDR1 SNHLY, CDR2 FYNNEI. The V gene end was trimmed by 2 bases and the J gene end by 5 bases; junction bases not matched to a gene: 6. The CDR3 sequence is CASSELGDRGTEAFF. In DNA, the CDR3 is TGTGCCAGCAGTGAACTGGGAGACAGGGGGACTGAAGCTTTCTTT. Full variable domain (rest looked up from reference TRBV2 and TRBJ1-1): EPEVTQTPSHQVTQMGQEVILRCVPISNHLYFYWYRQILGQKVEFLVSFYNNEISEKSEIFDDQFSVERPDGSNFTLKIRSTKLEDSAMYFCASSELGDRGTEAFFGQGTRLTVV.

The chain joins TRBV19 to TRBJ2-7; tentative D call: TRBD2 (6 bases). With 8 bases removed from V and 4 bases from J, the gap between germline ends came to 15 bases. Germline-derived CDR1 and CDR2 are LNHDA and SQIVND (reference sequence). The CDR3 has 13 amino acids. The CDR3 DNA reads as TGTGCCAGTGGAGAAGGGGCGGGATACGAGCAGTACTTC. Translated, it gives CASGEGAGYEQYF.

The genes are TRBV28 and TRBJ2-7, with D possibly being TRBD2 (5 bases). This CDR3 has 13 residues. The V and J ends lost 6 bases and 1 base respectively, with 10 bases between them. Germline V lookup: CDR1 MDHEN, CDR2 SYDVKM. CDR3 amino acids: CASSPPGSYEQYF. The CDR3 nucleotides are TGTGCCAGCAGCCCCCCGGGGTCCTACGAGCAGTACTTC.

This clone was recorded only once. This chain uses TRBV9 with TRBJ2-2; weak D call: TRBD2 (6 bases). There are 13 residues in the CDR3. Germline V lookup: CDR1 SGDLS, CDR2 YYNGEE. V was shortened by 4 bases and J by 8 bases, with 12 bases between the two germline ends. The CDR3: CASSISGAGELFF. The CDR3, as DNA: TGTGCCAGCAGCATTAGCGGTGCGGGGGAGCTGTTTTTT.

The chain carries TRBV6-5 and TRBJ1-5; D is perhaps TRBD1 (6 bases). The CDR3 is 15 residues long. Trimming shortened V by 6 bases and J by 4 bases, and 16 bases separated the two germline ends. Germline assignment: CDR1 MNHEY and CDR2 SVGAGI. The CDR3 DNA sequence: TGTGCCAGCAGCCCGGGGGGCGGTGTGAATCAGCCCCAGCATTTT. The encoded protein is CASSPGGGVNQPQHF.

The genes are TRBV10-3 and TRBJ2-1; no clear D gene. The CDR3 extends over 15 amino acids. Germline CDR1 reads ENHRY; CDR2 reads SYGVKD. Trimming left V 2 bases short and J 3 bases short, with 11 bases between. The DNA of the CDR3 is TGTGCCATCAGTGAGAACTCGGTTGGCTACAATGAGCAGTTCTTC. It translates to CAISENSVGYNEQFF.

This rearrangement joins TRBV5-8 to TRBJ1-4; D might be TRBD1 (5 bases). The germline V gene has CDR1 SGHTS and CDR2 YDEGEE. V lost 2 bases and J 6 bases, leaving 14 bases between the germline ends. This CDR3 region has 15 residues. The CDR3 protein is CASSLSAGSHEKLFF. Here the CDR3 DNA reads TGTGCCAGCAGCTTAAGCGCAGGGTCCCATGAAAAACTGTTTTTT. The entire variable domain, with the rest obtained from reference TRBV5-8 and TRBJ1-4, is as follows: EAGVTQSPTHLIKTRGQQATLRCSPISGHTSVYWYQQALGLGLQFLLWYDEGEERNRGNFPPRFSGRQFPNYSSELNVNALELEDSALYLCASSLSAGSHEKLFFGSGTQLSVL.